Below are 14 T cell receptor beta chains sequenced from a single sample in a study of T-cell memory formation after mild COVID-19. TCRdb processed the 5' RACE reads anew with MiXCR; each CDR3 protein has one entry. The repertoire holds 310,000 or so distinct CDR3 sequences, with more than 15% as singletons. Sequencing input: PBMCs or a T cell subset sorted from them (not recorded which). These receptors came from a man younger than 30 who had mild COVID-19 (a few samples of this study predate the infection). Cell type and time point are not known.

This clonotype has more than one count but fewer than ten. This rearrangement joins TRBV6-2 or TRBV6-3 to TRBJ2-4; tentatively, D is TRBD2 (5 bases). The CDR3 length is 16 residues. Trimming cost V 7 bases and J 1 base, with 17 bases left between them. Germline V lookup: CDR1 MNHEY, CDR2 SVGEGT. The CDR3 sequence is CASTYGKGSAKNIQYF. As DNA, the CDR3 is TGTGCCAGCACCTACGGGAAAGGGTCCGCCAAAAACATTCAGTACTTC.

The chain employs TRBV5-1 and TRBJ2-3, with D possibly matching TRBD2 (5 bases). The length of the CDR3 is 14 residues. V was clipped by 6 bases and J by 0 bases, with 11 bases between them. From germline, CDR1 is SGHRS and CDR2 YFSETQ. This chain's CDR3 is CASTDYTSTDTQYF. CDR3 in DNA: TGCGCCAGCACTGACTATACGAGCACAGATACGCAGTATTTT.

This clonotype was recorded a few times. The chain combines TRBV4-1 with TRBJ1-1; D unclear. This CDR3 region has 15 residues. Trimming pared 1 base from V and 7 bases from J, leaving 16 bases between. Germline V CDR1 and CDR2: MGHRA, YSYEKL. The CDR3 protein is CASSQVNAGMDEAFF. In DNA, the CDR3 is TGCGCCAGCAGCCAAGTGAACGCAGGTATGGATGAAGCTTTCTTT.

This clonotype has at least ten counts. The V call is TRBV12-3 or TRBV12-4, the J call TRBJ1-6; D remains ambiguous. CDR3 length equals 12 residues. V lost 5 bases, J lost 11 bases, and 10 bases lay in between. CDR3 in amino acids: CASSPPFTPLHF. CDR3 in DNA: TGTGCCAGCAGTCCCCCTTTTACACCCCTCCACTTT.

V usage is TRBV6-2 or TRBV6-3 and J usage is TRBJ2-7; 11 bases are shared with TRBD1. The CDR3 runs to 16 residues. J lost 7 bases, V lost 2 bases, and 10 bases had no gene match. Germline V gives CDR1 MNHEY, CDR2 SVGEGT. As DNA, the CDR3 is TGTGCCAGCAGTTACAGTAGGACAGGGGGCGCGGTGGAGCAGTACTTC. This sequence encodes CASSYSRTGGAVEQYF.

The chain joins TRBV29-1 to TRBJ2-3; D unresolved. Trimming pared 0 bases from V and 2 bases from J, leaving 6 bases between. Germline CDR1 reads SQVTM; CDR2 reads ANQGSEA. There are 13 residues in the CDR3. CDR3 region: CSVEDPNTDTQYF. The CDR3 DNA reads TGCAGCGTTGAAGATCCCAACACAGATACGCAGTATTTT.

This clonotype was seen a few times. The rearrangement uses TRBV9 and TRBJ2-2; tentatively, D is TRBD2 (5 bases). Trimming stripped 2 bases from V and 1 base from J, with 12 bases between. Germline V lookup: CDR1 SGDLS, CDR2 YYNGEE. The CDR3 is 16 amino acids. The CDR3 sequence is CASSVEGRLNTGELFF. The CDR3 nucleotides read TGTGCCAGCAGCGTCGAGGGTCGGCTGAACACCGGGGAGCTGTTTTTT. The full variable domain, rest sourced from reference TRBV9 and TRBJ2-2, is DSGVTQTPKHLITATGQRVTLRCSPRSGDLSVYWYQQSLDQGLQFLIQYYNGEERAKGNILERFSAQQFPDLHSELNLSSLELGDSALYFCASSVEGRLNTGELFFGEGSRLTVL.

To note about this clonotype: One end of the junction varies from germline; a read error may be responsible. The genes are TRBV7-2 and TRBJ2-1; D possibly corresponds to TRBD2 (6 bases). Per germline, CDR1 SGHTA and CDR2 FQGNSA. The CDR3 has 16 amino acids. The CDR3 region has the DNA TGTGCCACCAGCTTTTACTCGACTAGTAGCTACAATGAGCAGTTCTTC. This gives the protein CATSFYSTSSYNEQFF.

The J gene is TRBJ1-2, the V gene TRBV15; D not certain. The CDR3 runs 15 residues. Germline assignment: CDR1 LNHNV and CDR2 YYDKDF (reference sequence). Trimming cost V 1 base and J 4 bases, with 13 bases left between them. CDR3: CATSRVNEKVYGYTF. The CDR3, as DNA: TGTGCCACCAGCAGAGTTAACGAGAAGGTCTATGGCTACACCTTC. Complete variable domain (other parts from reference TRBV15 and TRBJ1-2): DAMVIQNPRYQVTQFGKPVTLSCSQTLNHNVMYWYQQKSSQAPKLLFHYYDKDFNNEADTPDNFQSRRPNTSFCFLDIRSPGLGDTAMYLCATSRVNEKVYGYTFGSGTRLTVV.

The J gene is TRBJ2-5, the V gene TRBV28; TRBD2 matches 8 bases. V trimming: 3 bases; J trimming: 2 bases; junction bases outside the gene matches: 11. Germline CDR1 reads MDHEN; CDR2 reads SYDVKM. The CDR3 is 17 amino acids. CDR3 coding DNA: TGTGCCAGCAGTTTCCGGGTCGGGACTAGAAATCAAGAGACCCAGTACTTC. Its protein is CASSFRVGTRNQETQYF. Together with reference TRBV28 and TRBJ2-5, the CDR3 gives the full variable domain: DVKVTQSSRYLVKRTGEKVFLECVQDMDHENMFWYRQDPGLGLRLIYFSYDVKMKEKGDIPEGYSVSREKKERFSLILESASTNQTSMYLCASSFRVGTRNQETQYFGPGTRLLVL.

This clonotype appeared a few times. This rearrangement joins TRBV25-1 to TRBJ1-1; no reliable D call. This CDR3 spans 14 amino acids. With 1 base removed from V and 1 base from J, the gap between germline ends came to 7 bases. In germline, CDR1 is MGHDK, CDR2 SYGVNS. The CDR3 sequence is CASSEWQGNTEAFF. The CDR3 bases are TGTGCCAGCAGTGAATGGCAAGGGAACACTGAAGCTTTCTTT.

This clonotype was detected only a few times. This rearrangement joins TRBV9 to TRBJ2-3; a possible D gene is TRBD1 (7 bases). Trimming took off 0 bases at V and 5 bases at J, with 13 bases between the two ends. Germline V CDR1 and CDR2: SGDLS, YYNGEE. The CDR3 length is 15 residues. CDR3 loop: CASSVARGEGDTQYF. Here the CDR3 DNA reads TGTGCCAGCAGCGTAGCCAGGGGGGAAGGAGATACGCAGTATTTT. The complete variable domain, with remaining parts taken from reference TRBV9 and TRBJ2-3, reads DSGVTQTPKHLITATGQRVTLRCSPRSGDLSVYWYQQSLDQGLQFLIQYYNGEERAKGNILERFSAQQFPDLHSELNLSSLELGDSALYFCASSVARGEGDTQYFGPGTRLTVL.

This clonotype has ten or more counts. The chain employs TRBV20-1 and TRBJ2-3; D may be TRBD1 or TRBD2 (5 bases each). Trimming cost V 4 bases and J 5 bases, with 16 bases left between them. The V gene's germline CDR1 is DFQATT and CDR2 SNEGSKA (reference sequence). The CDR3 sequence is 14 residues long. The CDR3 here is CSATGPLLIDTQYF. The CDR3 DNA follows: TGCAGTGCTACGGGACCCTTGCTGATAGATACGCAGTATTTT.

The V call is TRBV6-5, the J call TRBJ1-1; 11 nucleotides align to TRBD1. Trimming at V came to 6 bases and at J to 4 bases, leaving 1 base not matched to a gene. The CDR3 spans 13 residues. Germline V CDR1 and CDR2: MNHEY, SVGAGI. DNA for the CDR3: TGTGCCAGCAGGGACAGGGGGCTCACTGAAGCTTTCTTT. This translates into CASRDRGLTEAFF.